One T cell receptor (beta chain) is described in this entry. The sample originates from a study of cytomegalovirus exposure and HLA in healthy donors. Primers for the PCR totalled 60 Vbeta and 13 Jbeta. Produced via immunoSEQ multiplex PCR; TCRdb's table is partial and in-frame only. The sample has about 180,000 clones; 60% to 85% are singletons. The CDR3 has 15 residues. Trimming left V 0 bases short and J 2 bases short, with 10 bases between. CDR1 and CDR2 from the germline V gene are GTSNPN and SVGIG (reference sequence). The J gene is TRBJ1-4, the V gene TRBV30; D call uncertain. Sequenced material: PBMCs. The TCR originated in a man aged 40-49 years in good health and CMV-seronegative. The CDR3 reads CAWSVRERTNEKLFF. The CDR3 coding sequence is TGTGCCTGGAGTGTACGGGAGCGCACTAATGAAAAACTGTTTTTT.